This TCR beta chain was profiled in a study of T cells in Graves' hyperthyroidism and ophthalmopathy. Study-wide results and limits: Most clonotypes expanded in the thyroid (above 0.001) were also present in blood.

Each diagnosis was grounded in clinical symptoms, serum thyroxine and TRAb, thyroid ultrasound, and orbital computed tomography. TCR beta CDR3 sequences were amplified from RNA transcripts. HTBI primers drove first-round RT-PCR of the TCR CDR3. One entry per CDR3 protein, called by TCRdb with MiXCR from the multiplex PCR reads. The data show hundreds of thousands of distinct CDR3 sequences, around 20% seen once. This CDR3 spans 15 amino acids. Germline CDR1 is MNHNS and CDR2 is SASEGT. The germline V and J ends were trimmed by 5 bases and 5 bases, with 18 bases remaining between them. This clonotype was observed at least ten times. Its antigen is undetermined.

This clonotype was obtained from a man aged 35 to 55 with Graves' ophthalmopathy. The chain has TRBV6-1 and TRBJ1-1; TRBD1 might be the D (6 bases). Material for sequencing was blood. CDR3 sequence (DNA): TGTGCCAGCAGTTTAAACAGGGTGAGGGGTACTGAAGCTTTCTTT. Protein product: CASSLNRVRGTEAFF.